Below are 18 T cell receptor beta chains sequenced from a single sample in a study of shared clonotypes between healthy human individuals. TCRdb's copy holds only in-frame clones and misses some; the assay was immunoSEQ multiplex PCR. The sample records around 2.5 million clones, over 85% being singletons. The sequenced sample was naive CD4+ T cells from PBMCs. The subset here: CD45RA+ positively selected. Source of these receptors: a young man in good health. Some clones in this sample may be carry-over from other donors' samples.

CDR3 sequence (DNA): TGTGCCAGCAGTTCCGTAGGGCGGGCACGCACAGATACGCAGTATTTT. Encoded protein: CASSSVGRARTDTQYF. The chain employs TRBV28 and TRBJ2-3; TRBD2 is a possible D gene (5 bases). Trimming cost V 4 bases and J 1 base, with 15 bases left between them. Germline assignment: CDR1 MDHEN and CDR2 SYDVKM. The CDR3 sequence is 16 residues long.

V and J are TRBV5-1 and TRBJ2-3; 8 bases line up with TRBD1. V was pared by 1 base and J by 2 bases, with 9 bases of the junction left unmatched. This CDR3 is 17 amino acids long. Germline-derived CDR1 and CDR2 are SGHRS and YFSETQ. In DNA form, the CDR3 reads TGCGCCAGCAGCTTGTCGCAGGGGGCCGGAGTCACAGATACGCAGTATTTT. It is translated as CASSLSQGAGVTDTQYF.

V is TRBV6-1 and J is TRBJ1-2; tentative D call: TRBD1 (6 bases). V was cut by 1 base and J by 4 bases, with 7 bases left in between. The CDR3 extends over 13 amino acids. The germline gives CDR1 MNHNS, CDR2 SASEGT. CDR3 protein: CASSEEQGYGYTF. The CDR3 DNA follows: TGTGCCAGCAGTGAAGAACAGGGCTATGGCTACACCTTC.

For the CDR3, the DNA is TGTGCCAGCAGCAAGGGACAGGCCATCCCTCCCTCTGGAAACACCATATATTTT. Protein sequence: CASSKGQAIPPSGNTIYF. The chain joins TRBV11-2 to TRBJ1-3; 8 nucleotides align to TRBD1. The germline gives CDR1 SGHAT, CDR2 FQNNGV. This CDR3 region has 18 residues. With V trimmed by 5 bases and J by 0 bases, 12 bases remained unmatched.

The V call is TRBV11-2, the J call TRBJ2-5; weak D call: TRBD2 (6 bases). Gene TRBJ2-7 matches the end of the DNA better, so the J call may be wrong. CDR3 length equals 11 residues. Per germline, CDR1 SGHAT and CDR2 FQNNGV. The CDR3 region is CASSFGGEQYF. As DNA, the CDR3 is TGTGCCAGCAGCTTCGGGGGCGAGCAGTACTTC.

This chain uses TRBV9 with TRBJ2-3; TRBD1 agrees at 7 bases. V shed 0 bases, J shed 4 bases, and the junction held 8 bases outside the gene matches. CDR3 length: 16 residues. CDR1 SGDLS and CDR2 YYNGEE come from the germline V gene. DNA of the CDR3: TGTGCCAGCAGCGTAGACATCAGGGGGAAGGCAGATACGCAGTATTTT. Protein product: CASSVDIRGKADTQYF.

The chain carries TRBV4-1 and TRBJ1-1; 9 positions agree with TRBD1. Per germline, CDR1 MGHRA and CDR2 YSYEKL. The V and J ends lost 0 bases and 12 bases, in that order; junction bases with no gene match: 5. The CDR3 totals 13 residues. In nucleotides, the CDR3 is TGCGCCAGCAGCCAAGATAGGGACAGGGATACTTTCTTT. Protein product: CASSQDRDRDTFF.

J is TRBJ2-1 and V is TRBV2; D perhaps matches TRBD1 (6 bases). Germline CDR1 SNHLY, CDR2 FYNNEI. V shed 2 bases and J shed 5 bases, with 13 bases lying between them. The CDR3 contains 15 residues. The CDR3 coding sequence is TGTGCCAGCAGTGAAAGGGGGACCCGTGACAATGAGCAGTTCTTC. Its protein product is CASSERGTRDNEQFF.

CDR3 sequence (DNA): TGTGCCAGCAGTTTCGGCAGGGTCAAGGGCTACACCTTC. Translation gives CASSFGRVKGYTF. This rearrangement joins TRBV28 to TRBJ1-2; D is possibly TRBD1 (5 bases). Germline lookup yields CDR1 MDHEN and CDR2 SYDVKM. The CDR3 is made up of 13 amino acids. The ends were cut back, 3 bases at V and 8 bases at J, with 13 bases in the middle.

The rearrangement uses TRBV5-6 and TRBJ2-1, with 7 bases fitting TRBD2. Germline loops: CDR1 SGHDT, CDR2 YYEEEE. The CDR3 is 15 amino acids. V dropped 3 bases and J dropped 1; count of bases not matched to a gene: 4. The CDR3 is CASSSSGGSYNEQFF. CDR3 nucleotide sequence: TGTGCCAGCAGCTCTAGCGGAGGGTCCTACAATGAGCAGTTCTTC.

The rearrangement joins TRBV7-9 to TRBJ1-3; D ambiguous. CDR1 and CDR2 from the germline V gene are SEHNR and FQNEAQ (reference sequence). V was shortened by 1 base and J by 0 bases, with 7 bases between the two germline ends. The CDR3 covers 15 residues. In DNA, the CDR3 is TGTGCCAGCAGCTTAGGGCCGTCCTCTGGAAACACCATATATTTT. Encoded protein: CASSLGPSSGNTIYF.

A note on this clone: Other DNA sequences in the sample encode the same CDR3. In nucleotides, the CDR3 is TGCGCCAGCAGCTTGGAGTCCCGCACAGATACGCAGTATTTT. The encoded protein is CASSLESRTDTQYF. The J gene is TRBJ2-3, the V gene TRBV5-1; D call uncertain. V lost 0 bases and J 1 base, leaving 6 bases between the germline ends. The CDR3 covers 14 residues. Germline assignment: CDR1 SGHRS and CDR2 YFSETQ. Based on the CDR3 plus reference TRBV5-1 and TRBJ2-3, the full variable domain is KAGVTQTPRYLIKTRGQQVTLSCSPISGHRSVSWYQQTPGQGLQFLFEYFSETQRNKGNFPGRFSGRQFSNSRSEMNVSTLELGDSALYLCASSLESRTDTQYFGPGTRLTVL.

This chain links TRBV6-6 with TRBJ2-7; 9 nucleotides match TRBD1. This CDR3 has 15 residues. The germline gives CDR1 MNHNY, CDR2 SVGAGI (reference sequence). The V segment lost 5 bases and the J segment 1 base; nucleotides outside the gene matches: 6. CDR3 in DNA: TGTGCCAGCAGTCAATCACAGGGGGCGTCCTACGAGCAGTACTTC. Translating gives CASSQSQGASYEQYF.

The chain couples TRBV11-2 to TRBJ2-7, with 7 bases lining up with TRBD2. V shed 5 bases and J 4 bases; nucleotides not matched to a gene: 8. The CDR3 has 14 amino acids. Germline V lookup: CDR1 SGHAT, CDR2 FQNNGV. This chain's CDR3 is CASSQSGTRYEQYF. In DNA form, the CDR3 reads TGTGCCAGCAGCCAGAGCGGGACCCGGTACGAGCAGTACTTC.

The J gene is TRBJ2-7, the V gene TRBV21-1; TRBD1 is the table's D call, not checked against the DNA. TRBV21-1 is deemed a pseudogene. The CDR3 runs 15 residues. The DNA of the CDR3 is TGTGCCAGCATCATTGCCGGGACAGGGATTTACGAGCAGTACTTC. This sequence encodes CASIIAGTGIYEQYF.

J is TRBJ2-3 and V is TRBV7-9; D not certain. V was shortened by 1 base and J by 2 bases, with 16 bases between the two germline ends. Germline CDR1 SEHNR, CDR2 FQNEAQ (reference sequence). The CDR3 is 17 amino acids. This CDR3 reads CASSLVFAVLNTDTQYF. As DNA, the CDR3 is TGTGCCAGCAGCTTAGTTTTCGCGGTGCTAAACACAGATACGCAGTATTTT.

The V call is TRBV16, the J call TRBJ1-5; unclear D gene. The V end was cut by 4 bases, the J end by 4 bases, with 8 bases between. CDR3 length equals 13 residues. Looked up from germline, CDR1 is KGHSY and CDR2 is FQNENV. CDR3 region: CASSPAPNQPQHF. For the CDR3, the DNA is TGTGCCAGCAGCCCCGCCCCAAATCAGCCCCAGCATTTT.

J is TRBJ1-5 and V is TRBV28; 10 bases match TRBD1. CDR1 and CDR2 (germline): MDHEN, SYDVKM. V gave up 3 bases and J gave up 4 bases; unmatched junction bases: 12. The CDR3 extends over 18 amino acids. The CDR3 region has the DNA TGTGCCAGCAGTTTTTCCCACCGACAGGGGGCAGGAAATCAGCCCCAGCATTTT. Its protein product is CASSFSHRQGAGNQPQHF.